Sequencing of this T cell receptor (beta chain) was carried out in a study of blood T cell repertoires in COVID-19. Study details: The United States, Italy and Spain provided the acute and convalescent COVID-19 samples. Nucleic acid was either cDNA or gDNA, and it came from T cells, B-cell-depleted T cells, or PBMCs.

This CDR3 has 13 amino acids. V was clipped by 6 bases and J by 3 bases; unmatched bases: 3. CDR1 is MNHEY, CDR2 SVGAGI, per germline. This clone was observed a few times. Source study methods: Counts of nucleated cells, estimated from reference gene primer amplification, were obtained. Profiling relied on immunoSEQ multiplex PCR, and the TCRdb table lists in-frame clones only, not all of them. The V and J calls and clone size are taken from that table; D and trimming were inferred from the DNA. The repertoire holds fewer than 250,000 clones, with roughly 80% as singletons. Sequencing was carried out using peripheral blood. The rearrangement links TRBV6-5 to TRBJ1-1; TRBD1 matches 8 bases. This clonotype was obtained from a woman older than 75 with acute or convalescent COVID-19. This CDR3 is CASSGQGYTEAFF. The CDR3 nucleotides read TGTGCCAGCAGCGGACAGGGATACACTGAAGCTTTCTTT.